These 7 T cell receptor beta chains were sequenced from one sample in a study of blood T cells in healthy people across ages. For the second PCR, which ran for about 6 to 11 cycles, a sample-barcoded 5' primer and a J-beta primer mix were used. TCRdb passed the 5' RACE reads through MiXCR, listing each CDR3 protein once. This sample carries around 780,000 distinct CDR3 sequences, 20% to 30% of them seen once, and the ten largest clones take roughly 3.1%. This same sample was also part of a study on T cells of mothers and their children.

Material for sequencing was blood. The receptor source for this set is a boy younger than 18 in good health.

The rearrangement links TRBV12-3 or TRBV12-4 to TRBJ2-7, with 16 bases identical to TRBD2. The J call may be incorrect, as the DNA end agrees better with TRBJ2-1. This CDR3 has 16 residues. The CDR3 sequence is CASTLGTSGGEEEQFF. The DNA for the CDR3 is TGTGCCAGCACCCTCGGGACTAGCGGGGGGGAGGAAGAGCAGTTCTTC.

This clonotype was seen a handful of times. CDR3 in amino acids: CASSPREAAMNTEAFF. CDR3 nucleotides: TGCGCCAGCAGCCCCCGCGAAGCTGCAATGAACACTGAAGCTTTCTTT. J is TRBJ1-1 and V is TRBV4-1; D not certain. V dropped 4 bases and J dropped 0 bases, with 15 bases sitting between them. Germline CDR1 and CDR2: MGHRA and YSYEKL. CDR3 length: 16 residues.

This clonotype was observed a few times. The chain recombines TRBV2 with TRBJ2-7; D perhaps matches TRBD1 (6 bases). This CDR3 region has 14 residues. Between the trimmed V and J ends, which lost 6 bases and 3 bases, there was a span of 15 bases. The germline V gene encodes CDR1 SNHLY and CDR2 FYNNEI. The CDR3 coding sequence is TGTGCCAGCAGATCGGGGACACCTAGCTACGAGCAGTACTTC. Protein product: CASRSGTPSYEQYF.

This clonotype was counted between two and nine times. The V call is TRBV24-1, the J call TRBJ2-1; 15 bases line up with TRBD2. V dropped 7 bases and J dropped 6; count of bases not matched to a gene: 3. The CDR3 sequence is 15 residues long. CDR1 is KGHDR and CDR2 is SFDVKD in the germline V gene. The CDR3 region has the DNA TGTGCCACCAGGGGACTAGCGGGGGGCCCCAATGAGCAGTTCTTC. Amino acids: CATRGLAGGPNEQFF.

The rearrangement uses TRBV5-1 and TRBJ2-5; TRBD1 matches 7 bases. The DNA end lines up better with TRBJ2-1; the J call may be wrong. Germline values: CDR1 SGHRS, CDR2 YFSETQ. This CDR3 contains 13 residues. The CDR3 DNA reads TGCGCCAGCAGCAGGGACAGTCGGAATGAGCAGTTCTTC. It is translated as CASSRDSRNEQFF.

The rearrangement joins TRBV4-2 to TRBJ1-1, with unresolved D. Germline V gives CDR1 LGHNA, CDR2 YNFKEQ. The V and J ends lost 4 bases and 0 bases respectively, with 15 bases between them. This CDR3 region has 16 residues. CDR3 nucleotide sequence: TGTGCCAGCAGCCCTGTAGACTCCATTTTGAACACTGAAGCTTTCTTT. It yields the protein CASSPVDSILNTEAFF.

The CDR3 bases are TGTGCCAGCGCGGCAGGGGAGGAATACGAGCAGTACTTC. As protein: CASAAGEEYEQYF. The V gene is TRBV6-1, the J gene TRBJ2-7; D might be TRBD1 or TRBD2, each matching 6 bases. This CDR3 spans 13 amino acids. Germline CDR1 is MNHNS and CDR2 is SASEGT. With 8 bases removed from V and 4 bases from J, the gap between germline ends came to 15 bases.